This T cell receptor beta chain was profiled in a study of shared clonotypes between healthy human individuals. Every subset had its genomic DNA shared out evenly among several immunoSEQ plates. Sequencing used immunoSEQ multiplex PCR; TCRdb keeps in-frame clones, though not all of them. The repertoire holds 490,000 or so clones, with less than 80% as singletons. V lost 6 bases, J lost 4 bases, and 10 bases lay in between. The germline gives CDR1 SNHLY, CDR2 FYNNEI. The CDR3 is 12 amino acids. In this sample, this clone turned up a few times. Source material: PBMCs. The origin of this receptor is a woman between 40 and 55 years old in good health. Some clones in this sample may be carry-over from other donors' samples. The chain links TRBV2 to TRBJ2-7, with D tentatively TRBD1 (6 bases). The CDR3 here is CASRTQGYEQYF. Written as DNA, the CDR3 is TGTGCCAGCAGGACACAGGGTTACGAGCAGTACTTC.